Below are 3 T cell receptor beta chains sequenced from a single sample in a study of beta chain features in type 1 diabetes (dated by TCRdb to 2016 to 2018). The library was generated by the immunoSEQ multiplex PCR assay. The entire isolated RNA was reverse transcribed using the High Capacity cDNA Reverse Transcription Kit, and thus expressed TCRB transcripts were sequenced. What TCRdb holds here is the immuneACCESS table cut down to in-frame rearrangements. Part of the clones is not present; checked against another copy, under half of the missing clones reflect an unresolved V gene, and the others are unexplained. This sample is represented by around 250,000 clones; 25% to 35% of them were singletons. The biggest ten clones account for 3.5% to 4.5% of the sample. Sequencing was done on a sample of central memory CD4+ T cells from blood. All receptors come from a man aged 30 to 45 in good health.

The chain couples TRBV18 to TRBJ2-5; D remains unclear. Trimming took off 2 bases at V and 3 bases at J, with 7 bases between the two ends. Germline loops: CDR1 KGHSH, CDR2 LQKENI. The CDR3 is 13 residues long. DNA for the CDR3: TGTGCCAGCTCACCATTTACGGAAGAGACCCAGTACTTC. Encoded protein: CASSPFTEETQYF. Full variable domain (remainder filled in from reference TRBV18 and TRBJ2-5): NAGVMQNPRHLVRRRGQEARLRCSPMKGHSHVYWYRQLPEEGLKFMVYLQKENIIDESGMPKERFSAEFPKEGPSILRIQQVVRGDSAAYFCASSPFTEETQYFGPGTRLLVL.

The V call is TRBV4-1, the J call TRBJ2-5; a weak D match, TRBD2 (6 bases). Germline V CDR1 and CDR2: MGHRA, YSYEKL. Trimming removed 1 base at V and 1 base at J, with 10 bases between. This CDR3 is 15 amino acids long. The CDR3 sequence: CASSQVGSGQETQYF. Here the CDR3 DNA reads TGCGCCAGCAGCCAAGTAGGTAGCGGCCAAGAGACCCAGTACTTC.

The rearrangement links TRBV2 to TRBJ2-7, with a weak D call TRBD1 (5 bases). There are 13 residues in the CDR3. V dropped 11 bases and J dropped 6 bases, with 20 bases sitting between them. CDR1 is SNHLY and CDR2 is FYNNEI in the germline V gene. The CDR3 sequence: CAASTGLGREQYF. The CDR3, as DNA: TGTGCCGCCAGCACGGGTTTGGGGCGCGAGCAGTACTTC.